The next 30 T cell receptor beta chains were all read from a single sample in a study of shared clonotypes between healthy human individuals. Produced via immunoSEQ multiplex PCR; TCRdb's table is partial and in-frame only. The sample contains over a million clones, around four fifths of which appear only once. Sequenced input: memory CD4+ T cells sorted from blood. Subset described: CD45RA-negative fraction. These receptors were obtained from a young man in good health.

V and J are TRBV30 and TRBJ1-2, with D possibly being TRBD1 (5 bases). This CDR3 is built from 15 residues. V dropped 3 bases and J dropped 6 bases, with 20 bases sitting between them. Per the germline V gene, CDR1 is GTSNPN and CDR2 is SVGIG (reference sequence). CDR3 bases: TGTGCCTGGAGGGGGGTGGGCCTCTCAAAACATGGCTACACCTTC. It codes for CAWRGVGLSKHGYTF.

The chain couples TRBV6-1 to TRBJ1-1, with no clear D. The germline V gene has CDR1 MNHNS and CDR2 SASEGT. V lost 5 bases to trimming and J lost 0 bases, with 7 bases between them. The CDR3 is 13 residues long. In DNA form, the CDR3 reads TGTGCCAGCAGTCACGGGATGAACACTGAAGCTTTCTTT. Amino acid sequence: CASSHGMNTEAFF.

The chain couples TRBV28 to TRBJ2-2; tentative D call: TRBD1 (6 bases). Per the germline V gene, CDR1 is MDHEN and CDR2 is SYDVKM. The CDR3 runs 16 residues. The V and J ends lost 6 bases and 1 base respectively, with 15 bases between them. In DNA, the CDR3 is TGTGCCAGCAGGTTCCAGGGGAACATGAACACCGGGGAGCTGTTTTTT. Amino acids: CASRFQGNMNTGELFF.

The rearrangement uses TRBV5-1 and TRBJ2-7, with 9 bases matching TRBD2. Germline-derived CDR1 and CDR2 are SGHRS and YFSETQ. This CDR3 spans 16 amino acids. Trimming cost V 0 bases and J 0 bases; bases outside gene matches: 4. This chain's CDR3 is CASSLALAGLSYEQYF. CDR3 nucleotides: TGCGCCAGCAGCTTGGCCCTAGCGGGGCTCTCCTACGAGCAGTACTTC.

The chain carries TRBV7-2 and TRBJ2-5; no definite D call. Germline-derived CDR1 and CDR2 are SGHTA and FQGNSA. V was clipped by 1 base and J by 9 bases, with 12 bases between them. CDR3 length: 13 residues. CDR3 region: CASSLGQLRAQYF. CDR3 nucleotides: TGTGCCAGCAGCTTAGGTCAGCTCCGGGCCCAGTACTTC.

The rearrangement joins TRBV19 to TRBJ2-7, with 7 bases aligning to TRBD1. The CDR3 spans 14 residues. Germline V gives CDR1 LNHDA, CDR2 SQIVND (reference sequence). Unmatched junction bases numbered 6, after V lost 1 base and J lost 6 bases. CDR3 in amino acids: CASSIGDSIGEQYF. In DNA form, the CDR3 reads TGTGCCAGTAGTATAGGGGACAGCATCGGCGAGCAGTACTTC.

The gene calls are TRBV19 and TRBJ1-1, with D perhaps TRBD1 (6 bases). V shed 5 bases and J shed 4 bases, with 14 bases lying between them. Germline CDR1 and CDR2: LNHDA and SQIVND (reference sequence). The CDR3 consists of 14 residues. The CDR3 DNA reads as TGTGCCAGTAGTTTACGAGGGGGTATCACTGAAGCTTTCTTT. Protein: CASSLRGGITEAFF.

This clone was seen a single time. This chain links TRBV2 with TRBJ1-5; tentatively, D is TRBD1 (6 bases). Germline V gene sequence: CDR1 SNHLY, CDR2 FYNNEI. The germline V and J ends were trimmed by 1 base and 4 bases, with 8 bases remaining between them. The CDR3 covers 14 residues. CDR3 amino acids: CASSEGGPNQPQHF. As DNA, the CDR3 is TGTGCCAGCAGTGAAGGGGGGCCGAATCAGCCCCAGCATTTT.

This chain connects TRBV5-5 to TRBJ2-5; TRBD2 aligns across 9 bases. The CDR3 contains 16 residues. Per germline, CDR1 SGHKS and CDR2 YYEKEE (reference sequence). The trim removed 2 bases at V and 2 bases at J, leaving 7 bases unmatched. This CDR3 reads CASSLVSGRSQETQYF. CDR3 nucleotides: TGTGCCAGCAGCTTAGTAAGCGGGAGGAGTCAAGAGACCCAGTACTTC.

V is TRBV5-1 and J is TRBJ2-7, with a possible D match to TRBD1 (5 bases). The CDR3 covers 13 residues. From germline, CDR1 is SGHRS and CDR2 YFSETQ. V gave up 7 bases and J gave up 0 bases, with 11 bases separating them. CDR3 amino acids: CASGDRSSYEQYF. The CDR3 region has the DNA TGCGCCAGCGGAGACAGAAGCTCCTACGAGCAGTACTTC.

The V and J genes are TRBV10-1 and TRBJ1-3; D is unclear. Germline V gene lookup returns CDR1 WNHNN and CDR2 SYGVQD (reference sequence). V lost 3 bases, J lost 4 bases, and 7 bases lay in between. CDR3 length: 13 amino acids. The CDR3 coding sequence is TGCGCCAGCAGTGAATCGGTCGGAAACACCATATATTTT. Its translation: CASSESVGNTIYF.

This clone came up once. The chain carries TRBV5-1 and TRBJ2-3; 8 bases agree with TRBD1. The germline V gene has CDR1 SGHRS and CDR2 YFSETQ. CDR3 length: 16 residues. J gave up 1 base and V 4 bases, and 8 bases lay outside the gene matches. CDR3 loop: CASSVRQGKGTDTQYF. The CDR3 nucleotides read TGCGCCAGCAGCGTCCGACAGGGGAAGGGCACAGATACGCAGTATTTT.

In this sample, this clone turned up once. In DNA, the CDR3 is TGTGCCAGTAGTGATCAGGGGTTCTCTGGAAACACCATATATTTT. It yields the protein CASSDQGFSGNTIYF. The chain recombines TRBV19 with TRBJ1-3, with D possibly being TRBD1 (6 bases). The CDR3 extends over 15 amino acids. V gave up 5 bases and J gave up 0 bases, with 11 bases separating them. Germline lookup yields CDR1 LNHDA and CDR2 SQIVND (reference sequence).

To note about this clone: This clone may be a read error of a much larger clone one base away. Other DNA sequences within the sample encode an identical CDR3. DNA of the CDR3: TGTGCCAGCAGCTCGGACAGGAACACTGAAGCTTTCTTT. Protein sequence: CASSSDRNTEAFF. This chain joins TRBV11-2 and TRBJ1-1; D is perhaps TRBD1 (6 bases). The CDR3 consists of 13 residues. CDR1 is SGHAT and CDR2 is FQNNGV in the germline V gene. Trimming left V 4 bases short and J 1 base short, with 7 bases between. Based on the CDR3 plus reference TRBV11-2 and TRBJ1-1, the full variable domain is EAGVAQSPRYKIIEKRQSVAFWCNPISGHATLYWYQQILGQGPKLLIQFQNNGVVDDSQLPKDRFSAERLKGVDSTLKIQPAKLEDSAVYLCASSSDRNTEAFFGQGTRLTVV.

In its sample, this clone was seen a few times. The chain's CDR3 is CSPPSAFF. In nucleotides, the CDR3 is TGCAGTCCCCCGTCGGCTTTCTTT. This chain links TRBV20-1 with TRBJ1-1; D is uncertain. The CDR3 extends over 8 amino acids. From germline, CDR1 is DFQATT and CDR2 SNEGSKA (reference sequence). The ends were cut back, 8 bases at V and 11 bases at J, with 9 bases in the middle.

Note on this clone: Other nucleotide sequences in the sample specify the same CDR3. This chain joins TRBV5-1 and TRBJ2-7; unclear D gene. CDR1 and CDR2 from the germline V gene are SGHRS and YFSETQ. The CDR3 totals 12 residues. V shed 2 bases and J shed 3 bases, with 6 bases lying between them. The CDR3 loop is CASSFDLYEQYF. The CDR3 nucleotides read TGCGCCAGCAGCTTCGACCTCTACGAGCAGTACTTC.

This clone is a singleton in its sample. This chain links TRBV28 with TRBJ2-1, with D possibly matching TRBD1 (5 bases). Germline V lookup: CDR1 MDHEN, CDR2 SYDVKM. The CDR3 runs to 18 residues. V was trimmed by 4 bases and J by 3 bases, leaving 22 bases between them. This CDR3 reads CASSSPLLWTINYNEQFF. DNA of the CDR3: TGTGCCAGCAGTTCCCCCCTGCTATGGACAATTAACTACAATGAGCAGTTCTTC.

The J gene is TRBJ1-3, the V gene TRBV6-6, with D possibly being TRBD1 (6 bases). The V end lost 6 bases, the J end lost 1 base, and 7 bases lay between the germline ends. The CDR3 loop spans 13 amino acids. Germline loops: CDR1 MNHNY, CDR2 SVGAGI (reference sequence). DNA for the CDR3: TGTGCCAGCAGCGACAGGTCTGGAAACACCATATATTTT. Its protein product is CASSDRSGNTIYF.

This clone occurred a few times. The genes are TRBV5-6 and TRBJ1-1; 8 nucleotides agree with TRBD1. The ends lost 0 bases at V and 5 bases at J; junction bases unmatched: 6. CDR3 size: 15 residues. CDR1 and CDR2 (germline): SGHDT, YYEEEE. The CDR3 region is CASSLGPTGVTEAFF. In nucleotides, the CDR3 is TGTGCCAGCAGCTTGGGCCCGACAGGGGTTACTGAAGCTTTCTTT.

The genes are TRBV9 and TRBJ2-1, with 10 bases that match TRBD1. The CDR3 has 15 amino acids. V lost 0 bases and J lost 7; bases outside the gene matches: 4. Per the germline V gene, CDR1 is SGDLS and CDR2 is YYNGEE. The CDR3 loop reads CASSVDRTGGNEQFF. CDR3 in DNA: TGTGCCAGCAGCGTAGATAGGACAGGGGGAAATGAGCAGTTCTTC.

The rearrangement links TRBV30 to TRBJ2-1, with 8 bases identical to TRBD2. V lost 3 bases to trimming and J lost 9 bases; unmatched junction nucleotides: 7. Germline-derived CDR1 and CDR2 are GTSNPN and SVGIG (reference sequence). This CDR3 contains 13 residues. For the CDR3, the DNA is TGTGCCTGGAGGGTGGGACTAGACAGTGAGCAGTTCTTC. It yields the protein CAWRVGLDSEQFF. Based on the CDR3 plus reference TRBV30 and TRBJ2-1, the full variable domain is SQTIHQWPATLVQPVGSPLSLECTVEGTSNPNLYWYRQAAGRGLQLLFYSVGIGQISSEVPQNLSASRPQDRQFILSSKKLLLSDSGFYLCAWRVGLDSEQFFGPGTRLTVL.

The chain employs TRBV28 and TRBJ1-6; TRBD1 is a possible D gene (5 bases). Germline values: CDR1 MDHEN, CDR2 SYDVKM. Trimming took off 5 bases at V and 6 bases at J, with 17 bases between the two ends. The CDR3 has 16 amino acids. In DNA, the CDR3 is TGTGCCAGCAGTCGCGGGGGACGTAGGGGTAATTCACCCCTCCACTTT. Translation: CASSRGGRRGNSPLHF.

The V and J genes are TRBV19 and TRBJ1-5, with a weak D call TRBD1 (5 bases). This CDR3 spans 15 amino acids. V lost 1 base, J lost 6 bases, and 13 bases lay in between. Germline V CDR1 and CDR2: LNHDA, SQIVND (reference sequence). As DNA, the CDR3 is TGTGCCAGTAGTATAGTTGGGCAGGGCGCTCAGCCCCAGCATTTT. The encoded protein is CASSIVGQGAQPQHF. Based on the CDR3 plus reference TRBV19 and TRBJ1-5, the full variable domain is DGGITQSPKYLFRKEGQNVTLSCEQNLNHDAMYWYRQDPGQGLRLIYYSQIVNDFQKGDIAEGYSVSREKKESFPLTVTSAQKNPTAFYLCASSIVGQGAQPQHFGDGTRLSIL.

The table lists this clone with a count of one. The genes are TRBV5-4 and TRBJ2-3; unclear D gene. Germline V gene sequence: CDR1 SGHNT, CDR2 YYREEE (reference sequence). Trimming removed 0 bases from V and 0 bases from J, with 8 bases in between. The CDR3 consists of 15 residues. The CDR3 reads CASSLEAVSTDTQYF. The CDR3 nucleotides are TGTGCCAGCAGCTTGGAGGCGGTTAGCACAGATACGCAGTATTTT.

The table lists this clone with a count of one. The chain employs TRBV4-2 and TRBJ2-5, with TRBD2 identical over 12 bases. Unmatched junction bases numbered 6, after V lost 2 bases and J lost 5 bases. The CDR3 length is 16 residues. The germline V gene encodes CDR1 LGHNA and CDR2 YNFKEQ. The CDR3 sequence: CASSQTTSGGWETQYF. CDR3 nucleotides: TGTGCCAGCAGCCAAACTACTAGCGGGGGGTGGGAGACCCAGTACTTC.

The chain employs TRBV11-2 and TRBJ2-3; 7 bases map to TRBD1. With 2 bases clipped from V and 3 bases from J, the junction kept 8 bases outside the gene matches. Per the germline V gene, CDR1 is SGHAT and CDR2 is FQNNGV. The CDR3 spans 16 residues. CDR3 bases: TGTGCCAGCAGCTTACAACAGGGGAGTGGAACAGATACGCAGTATTTT. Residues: CASSLQQGSGTDTQYF.

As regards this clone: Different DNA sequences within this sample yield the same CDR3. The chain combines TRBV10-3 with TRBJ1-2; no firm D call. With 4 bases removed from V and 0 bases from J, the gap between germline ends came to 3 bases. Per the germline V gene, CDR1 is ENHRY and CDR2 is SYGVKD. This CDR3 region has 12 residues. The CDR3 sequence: CAISGTNYGYTF. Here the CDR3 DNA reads TGTGCCATCAGTGGGACTAACTATGGCTACACCTTC.

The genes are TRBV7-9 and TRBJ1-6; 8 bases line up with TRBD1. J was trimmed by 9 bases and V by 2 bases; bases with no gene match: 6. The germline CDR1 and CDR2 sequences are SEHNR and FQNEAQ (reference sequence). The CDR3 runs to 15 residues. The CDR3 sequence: CASSLMDREGSPLHF. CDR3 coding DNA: TGTGCCAGCAGCTTAATGGACAGGGAGGGTTCACCCCTCCACTTT.

The CDR3 nucleotides are TGCGCCAGCAGCTCACGCGGTGGGGGGCCTAATTCACCCCTCCACTTT. Amino acids: CASSSRGGGPNSPLHF. The chain has TRBV5-1 and TRBJ1-6, with D tentatively TRBD1 (6 bases). This CDR3 is 16 amino acids long. Germline loops: CDR1 SGHRS, CDR2 YFSETQ. V was pared by 3 bases and J by 6 bases, with 16 bases between.

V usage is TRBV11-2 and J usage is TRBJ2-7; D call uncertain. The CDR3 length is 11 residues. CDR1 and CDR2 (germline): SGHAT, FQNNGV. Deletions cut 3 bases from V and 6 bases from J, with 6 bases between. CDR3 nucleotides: TGTGCCAGCAGCTTCAAGGCCGAGCAGTACTTC. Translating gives CASSFKAEQYF.